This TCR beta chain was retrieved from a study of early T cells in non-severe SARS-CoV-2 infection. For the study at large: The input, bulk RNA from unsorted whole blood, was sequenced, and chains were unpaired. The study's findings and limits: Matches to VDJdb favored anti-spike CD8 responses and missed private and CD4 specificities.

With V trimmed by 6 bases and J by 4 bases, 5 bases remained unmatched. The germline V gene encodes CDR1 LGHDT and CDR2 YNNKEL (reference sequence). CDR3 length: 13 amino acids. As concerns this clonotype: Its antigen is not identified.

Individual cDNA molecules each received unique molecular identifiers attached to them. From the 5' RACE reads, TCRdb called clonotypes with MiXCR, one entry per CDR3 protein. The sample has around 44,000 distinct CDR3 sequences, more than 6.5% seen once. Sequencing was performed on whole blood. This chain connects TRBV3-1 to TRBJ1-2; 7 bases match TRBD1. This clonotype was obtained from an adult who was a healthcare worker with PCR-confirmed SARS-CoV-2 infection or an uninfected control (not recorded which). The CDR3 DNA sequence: TGTGCCAGCAGTCAGGACAGGCCCTATGGCTACACCTTC. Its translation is CASSQDRPYGYTF. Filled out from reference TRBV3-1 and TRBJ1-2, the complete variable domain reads DTAVSQTPKYLVTQMGNDKSIKCEQNLGHDTMYWYKQDSKKFLKIMFSYNNKELIINETVPNRFSPKSPDKAHLNLHINSLELGDSAVYFCASSQDRPYGYTFGSGTRLTVV.